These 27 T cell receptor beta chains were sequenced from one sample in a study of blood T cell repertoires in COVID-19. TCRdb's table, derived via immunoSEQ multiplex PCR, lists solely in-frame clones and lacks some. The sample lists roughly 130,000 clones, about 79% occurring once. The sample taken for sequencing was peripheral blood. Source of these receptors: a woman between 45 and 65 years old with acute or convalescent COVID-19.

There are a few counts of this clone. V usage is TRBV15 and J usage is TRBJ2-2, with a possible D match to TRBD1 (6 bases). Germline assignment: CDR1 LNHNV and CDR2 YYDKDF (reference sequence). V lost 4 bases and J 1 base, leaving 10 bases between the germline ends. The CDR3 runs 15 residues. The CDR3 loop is CATSIQGQNTGELFF. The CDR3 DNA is TGTGCCACCAGCATTCAGGGACAGAACACCGGGGAGCTGTTTTTT.

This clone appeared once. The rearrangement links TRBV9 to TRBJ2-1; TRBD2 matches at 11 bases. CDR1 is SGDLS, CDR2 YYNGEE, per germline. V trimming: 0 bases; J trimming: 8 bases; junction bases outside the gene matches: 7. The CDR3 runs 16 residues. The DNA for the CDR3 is TGTGCCAGCAGCGTAGGATTTAGCGGGGGGGCAGATGAGCAGTTCTTC. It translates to CASSVGFSGGADEQFF.

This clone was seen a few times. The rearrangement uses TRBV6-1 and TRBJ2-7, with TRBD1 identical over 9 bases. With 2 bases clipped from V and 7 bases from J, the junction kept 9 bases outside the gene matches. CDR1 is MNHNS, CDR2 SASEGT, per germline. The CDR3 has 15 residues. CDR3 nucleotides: TGTGCCAGCAGTGAACTCGGGACAGGGTTGTGGGAGCAGTACTTC. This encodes CASSELGTGLWEQYF.

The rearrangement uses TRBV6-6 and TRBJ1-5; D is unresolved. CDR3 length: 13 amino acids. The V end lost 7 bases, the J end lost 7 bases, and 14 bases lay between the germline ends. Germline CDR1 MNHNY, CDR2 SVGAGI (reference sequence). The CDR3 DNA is TGTGCCAGCACTGCTGGCCCCTGGCAGCCCCAGCATTTT. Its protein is CASTAGPWQPQHF.

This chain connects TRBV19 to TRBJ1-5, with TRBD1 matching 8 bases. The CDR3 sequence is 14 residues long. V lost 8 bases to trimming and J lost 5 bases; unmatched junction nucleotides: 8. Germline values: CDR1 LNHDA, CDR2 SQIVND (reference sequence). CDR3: CASRPGQADQPQHF. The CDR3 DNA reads TGTGCCAGTCGGCCGGGACAGGCGGATCAGCCCCAGCATTTT.

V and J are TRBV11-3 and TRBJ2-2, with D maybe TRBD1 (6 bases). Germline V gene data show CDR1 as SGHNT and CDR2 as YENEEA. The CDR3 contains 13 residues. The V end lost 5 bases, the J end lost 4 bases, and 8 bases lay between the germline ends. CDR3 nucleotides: TGTGCCAGCAGCCGGACAGCCACCGGGGAGCTGTTTTTT. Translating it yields CASSRTATGELFF. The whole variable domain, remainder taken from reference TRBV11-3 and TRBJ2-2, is EAGVVQSPRYKIIEKKQPVAFWCNPISGHNTLYWYLQNLGQGPELLIRYENEEAVDDSQLPKDRFSAERLKGVDSTLKIQPAELGDSAVYLCASSRTATGELFFGEGSRLTVL.

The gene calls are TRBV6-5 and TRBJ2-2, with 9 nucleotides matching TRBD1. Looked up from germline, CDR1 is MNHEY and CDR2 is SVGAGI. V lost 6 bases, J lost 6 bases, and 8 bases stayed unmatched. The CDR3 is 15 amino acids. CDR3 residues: CASRSTGGLAGELFF. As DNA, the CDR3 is TGTGCCAGCAGATCAACAGGGGGCTTGGCCGGGGAGCTGTTTTTT.

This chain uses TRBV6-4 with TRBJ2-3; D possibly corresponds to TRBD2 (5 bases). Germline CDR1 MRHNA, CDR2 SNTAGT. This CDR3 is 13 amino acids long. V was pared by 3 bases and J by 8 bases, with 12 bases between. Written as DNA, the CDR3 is TGTGCCAGCAGTGAAACTAGTTTGGGTACGCAGTATTTT. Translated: CASSETSLGTQYF.

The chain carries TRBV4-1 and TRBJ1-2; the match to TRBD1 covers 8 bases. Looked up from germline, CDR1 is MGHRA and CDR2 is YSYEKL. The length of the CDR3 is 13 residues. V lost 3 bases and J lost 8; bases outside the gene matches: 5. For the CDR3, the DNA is TGCGCCAGCAGCCAGGTCGGGACAGGCGGCTACACCTTC. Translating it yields CASSQVGTGGYTF.

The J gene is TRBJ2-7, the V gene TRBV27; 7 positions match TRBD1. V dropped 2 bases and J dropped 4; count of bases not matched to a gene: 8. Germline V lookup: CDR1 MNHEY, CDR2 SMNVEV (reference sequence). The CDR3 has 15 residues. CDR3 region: CASSLTPQGRYEQYF. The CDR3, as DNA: TGTGCCAGCAGTTTAACACCACAGGGGAGATACGAGCAGTACTTC.

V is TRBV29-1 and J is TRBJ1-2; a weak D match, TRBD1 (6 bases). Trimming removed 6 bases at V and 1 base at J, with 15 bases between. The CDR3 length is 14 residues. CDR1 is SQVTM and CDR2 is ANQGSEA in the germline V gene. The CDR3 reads CSVDLNRVNYGYTF. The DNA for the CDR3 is TGCAGCGTAGACTTGAACAGGGTTAACTATGGCTACACCTTC.

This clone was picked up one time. The CDR3 region has the DNA TGCGCCAGCAGCTCCCATGGGGGGACAGGAGGCTACGAGCAGTACTTC. This translates into CASSSHGGTGGYEQYF. V gene TRBV5-1 combines with J gene TRBJ2-7; 8 bases map to TRBD1. This CDR3 contains 16 residues. The germline V gene encodes CDR1 SGHRS and CDR2 YFSETQ. The trim removed 3 bases at V and 3 bases at J, leaving 11 bases unmatched.

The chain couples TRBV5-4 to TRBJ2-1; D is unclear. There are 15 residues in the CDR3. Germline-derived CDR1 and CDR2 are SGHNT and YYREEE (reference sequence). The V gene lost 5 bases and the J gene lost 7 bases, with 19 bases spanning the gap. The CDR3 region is CASSYQLTSENEQFF. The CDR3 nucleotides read TGTGCCAGCAGTTACCAACTGACATCAGAAAATGAGCAGTTCTTC.

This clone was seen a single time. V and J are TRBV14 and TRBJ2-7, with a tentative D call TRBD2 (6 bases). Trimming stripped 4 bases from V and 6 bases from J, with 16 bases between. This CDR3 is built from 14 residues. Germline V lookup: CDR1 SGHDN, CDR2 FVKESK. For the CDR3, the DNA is TGTGCCAGCAGCCGAATAAGGCGGGGCGGCGAGCAGTACTTC. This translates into CASSRIRRGGEQYF.

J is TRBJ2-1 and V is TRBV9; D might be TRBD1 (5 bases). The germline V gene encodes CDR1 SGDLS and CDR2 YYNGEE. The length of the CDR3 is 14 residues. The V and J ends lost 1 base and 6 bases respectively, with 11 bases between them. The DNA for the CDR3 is TGTGCCAGCAGCGTAATTACAGACAGCAATGAGCAGTTCTTC. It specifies CASSVITDSNEQFF.

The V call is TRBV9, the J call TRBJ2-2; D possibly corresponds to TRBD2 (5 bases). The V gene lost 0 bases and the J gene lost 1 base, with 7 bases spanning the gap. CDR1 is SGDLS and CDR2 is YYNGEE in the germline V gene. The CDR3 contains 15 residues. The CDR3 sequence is CASSVAGRNTGELFF. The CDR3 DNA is TGTGCCAGCAGCGTAGCGGGGAGGAACACCGGGGAGCTGTTTTTT.

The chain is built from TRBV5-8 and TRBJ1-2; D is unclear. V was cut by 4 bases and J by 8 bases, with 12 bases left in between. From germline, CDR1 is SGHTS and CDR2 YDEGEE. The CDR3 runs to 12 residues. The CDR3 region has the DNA TGTGCCAGCAGCCGACTGTACCTGGGCTACACCTTC. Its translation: CASSRLYLGYTF.

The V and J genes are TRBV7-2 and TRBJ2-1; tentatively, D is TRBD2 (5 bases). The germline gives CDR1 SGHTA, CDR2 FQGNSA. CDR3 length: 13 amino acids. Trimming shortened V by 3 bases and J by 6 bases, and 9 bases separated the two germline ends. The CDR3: CASSFFRGNEQFF. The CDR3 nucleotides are TGTGCCAGCAGCTTTTTCCGGGGCAATGAGCAGTTCTTC.

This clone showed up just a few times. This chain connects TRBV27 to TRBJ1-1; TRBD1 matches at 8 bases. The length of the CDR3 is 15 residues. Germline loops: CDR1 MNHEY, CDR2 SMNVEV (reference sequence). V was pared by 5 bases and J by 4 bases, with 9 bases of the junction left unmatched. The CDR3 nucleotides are TGTGCCAGCAGTGGAACTCCGACAGGGGTCACTGAAGCTTTCTTT. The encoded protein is CASSGTPTGVTEAFF.

CDR3 in DNA: TGTGCCAGCAGCCACCTGAACAGTTACTCTGGAAACACCATATATTTT. It yields the protein CASSHLNSYSGNTIYF. The rearrangement links TRBV14 to TRBJ1-3; D is unclear. The V gene's germline CDR1 is SGHDN and CDR2 FVKESK. This CDR3 comprises 16 residues. V dropped 3 bases and J dropped 0 bases, with 12 bases sitting between them.

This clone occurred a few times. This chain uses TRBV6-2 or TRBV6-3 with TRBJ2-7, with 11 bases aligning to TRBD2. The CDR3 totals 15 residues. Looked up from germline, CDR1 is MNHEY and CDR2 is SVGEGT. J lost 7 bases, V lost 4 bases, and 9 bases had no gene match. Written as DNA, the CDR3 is TGTGCCAGCAGTTCAGGGCTAGCGGGGGGCCGGGAGCAGTACTTC. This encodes CASSSGLAGGREQYF.

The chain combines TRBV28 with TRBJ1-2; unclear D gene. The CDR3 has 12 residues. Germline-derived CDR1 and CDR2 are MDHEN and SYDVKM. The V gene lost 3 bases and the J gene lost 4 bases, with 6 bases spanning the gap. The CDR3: CASSLVSYGYTF. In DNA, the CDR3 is TGTGCCAGCAGTTTGGTCAGCTATGGCTACACCTTC.

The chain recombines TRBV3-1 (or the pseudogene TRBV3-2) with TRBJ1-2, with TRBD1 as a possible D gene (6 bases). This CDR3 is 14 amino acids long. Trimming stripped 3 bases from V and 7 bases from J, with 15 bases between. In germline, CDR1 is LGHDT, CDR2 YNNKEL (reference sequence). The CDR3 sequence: CASSQDTGSGGYTF. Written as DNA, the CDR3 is TGTGCCAGCAGCCAGGATACAGGGTCCGGTGGCTACACCTTC.

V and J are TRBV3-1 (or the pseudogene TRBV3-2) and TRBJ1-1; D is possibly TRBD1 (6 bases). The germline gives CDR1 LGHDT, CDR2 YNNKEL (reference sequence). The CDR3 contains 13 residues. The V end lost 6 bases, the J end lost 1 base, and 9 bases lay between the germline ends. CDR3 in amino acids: CASRRGQNTEAFF. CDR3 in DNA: TGTGCCAGCAGGAGGGGACAGAACACTGAAGCTTTCTTT.

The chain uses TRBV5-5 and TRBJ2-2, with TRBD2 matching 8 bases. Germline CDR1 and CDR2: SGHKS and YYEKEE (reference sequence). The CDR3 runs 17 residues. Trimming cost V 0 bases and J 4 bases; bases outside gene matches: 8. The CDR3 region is CASSLEVRGGSTGELFF. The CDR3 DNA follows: TGTGCCAGCAGCTTGGAGGTTCGGGGGGGCAGCACCGGGGAGCTGTTTTTT.

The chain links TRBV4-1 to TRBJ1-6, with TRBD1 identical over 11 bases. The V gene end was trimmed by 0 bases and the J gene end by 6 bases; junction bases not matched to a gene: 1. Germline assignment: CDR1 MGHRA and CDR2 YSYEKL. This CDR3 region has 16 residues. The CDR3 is CASSQDGQGANSPLHF. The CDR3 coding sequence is TGCGCCAGCAGCCAAGACGGACAGGGGGCTAATTCACCCCTCCACTTT.

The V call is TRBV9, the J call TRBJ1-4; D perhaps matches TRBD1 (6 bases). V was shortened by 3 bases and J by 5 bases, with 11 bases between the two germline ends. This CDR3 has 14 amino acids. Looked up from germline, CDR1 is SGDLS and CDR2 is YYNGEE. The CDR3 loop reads CASSAQTGNEKLFF. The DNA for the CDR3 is TGTGCCAGCAGCGCCCAAACAGGGAATGAAAAACTGTTTTTT.